This TCR beta chain appears in the sequencing data of a study of T-cell memory formation after mild COVID-19. Study-level information: TCR clusters showed largely donor specificity.

General study points: Whether second-wave clones peaking at day 37 were SARS-CoV-2 specific went unconfirmed. Later expanders leaned CD4+, whereas day 15 to 85 contracting clones were balanced CD4/CD8.

This clonotype was observed a handful of times. Its specificity is unknown. V was clipped by 4 bases and J by 5 bases, with 15 bases between them. Germline V gene data show CDR1 as SQVTM and CDR2 as ANQGSEA. The CDR3 sequence is 14 residues long. TCRdb passed the 5' RACE reads through MiXCR, listing each CDR3 protein once. The sample comprises hundreds of thousands of distinct CDR3 sequences, roughly 17% of which are singletons, and about 8.1% rests with the top ten. The V and J genes are TRBV29-1 and TRBJ2-1; D gene unclear. The receptor was derived from an adult woman who had mild COVID-19 (a few samples of this study predate the infection). Cell type and time point are not known. The material sequenced was PBMCs or a T cell subset sorted from them (not recorded which). The CDR3 is CSVVGSNRNNEQFF. CDR3 sequence (DNA): TGCAGCGTTGTCGGTTCTAACCGCAACAATGAGCAGTTCTTC.